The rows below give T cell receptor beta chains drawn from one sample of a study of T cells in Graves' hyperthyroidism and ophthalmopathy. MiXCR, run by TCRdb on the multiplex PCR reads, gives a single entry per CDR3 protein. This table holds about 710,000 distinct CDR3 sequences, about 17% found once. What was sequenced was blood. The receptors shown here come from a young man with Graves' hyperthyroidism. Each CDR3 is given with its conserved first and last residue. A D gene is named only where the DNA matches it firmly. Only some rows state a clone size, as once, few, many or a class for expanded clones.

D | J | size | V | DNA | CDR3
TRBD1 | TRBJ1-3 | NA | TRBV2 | TGTGCCAGCATCGGGACAGGGAGCGGAAACACCATATATTTT | CASIGTGSGNTIYF
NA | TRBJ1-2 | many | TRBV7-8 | TGTGCCAGCAGCTTAGATCCGAATAACTATGGCTACACCTTC | CASSLDPNNYGYTF
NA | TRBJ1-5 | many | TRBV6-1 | TGTGCCAGCAGTCTAGGACGGCCGCTGAATCAGCCCCAGCATTTT | CASSLGRPLNQPQHF
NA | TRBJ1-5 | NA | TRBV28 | TGTGCCAGCAGATCGGAGATGAATAGCAATCAGCCCCAGCATTTT | CASRSEMNSNQPQHF
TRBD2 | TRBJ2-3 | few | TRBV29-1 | TGCAGCGCCCAGGGGCTAGCGGGAGCAGATACGCAGTATTTT | CSAQGLAGADTQYF
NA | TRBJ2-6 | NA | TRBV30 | TGTACCTGGAGTCCAGGGATCTCTGGGGCCAACGTCCTGACTTTC | CTWSPGISGANVLTF
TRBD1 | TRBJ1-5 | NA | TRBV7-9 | TGTGCCAGCAGCCACTCGGCTGTGGGGGACAGAGTACAGCCCCAGCATTTT | CASSHSAVGDRVQPQHF
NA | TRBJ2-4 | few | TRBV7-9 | TGTGCCAGCAGCTTAGCGGTCAACTCAGCCAAAAACATTCAGTACTTC | CASSLAVNSAKNIQYF
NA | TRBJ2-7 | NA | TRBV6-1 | TGTGCCAGCACAATGACAGGCTCCTACGAGCAGTACTTC | CASTMTGSYEQYF
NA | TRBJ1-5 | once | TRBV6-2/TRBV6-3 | TGTGCCAGCACGGGTCGGAATCAGCCCCAGCATTTT | CASTGRNQPQHF
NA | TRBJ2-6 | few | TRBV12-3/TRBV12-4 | TGTGCCAGCACCCCTGACAGGTCCGACGGGGCCAACGTCCTGACTTTC | CASTPDRSDGANVLTF
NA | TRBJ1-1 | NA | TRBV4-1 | TGCGCCAGCAGCCGGGCTGGGAGAGACACTGAAGCTTTCTTT | CASSRAGRDTEAFF
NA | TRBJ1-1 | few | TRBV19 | TGTGCCAGTAGTATCAGCCGCGACACTGAAAGTTTCTTT | CASSISRDTESFF
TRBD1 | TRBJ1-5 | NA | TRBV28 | TGTGCCAGCTATGATAACAGGGGTGGGCGGGGGCCCCAGCATTTT | CASYDNRGGRGPQHF
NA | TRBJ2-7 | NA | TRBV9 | TGTGCCAGCAGCGTAGCTGGTCTATCCTACGAGCAGTACTTC | CASSVAGLSYEQYF
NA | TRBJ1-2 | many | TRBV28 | TGTGCCAGCAGTTTATTGGGGCCAGACTATGGCTACACCTTC | CASSLLGPDYGYTF